This T cell receptor (beta chain) was profiled in a study of OX40 agonist ivuxolimab in advanced cancers. The germline V gene encodes CDR1 MNHEY and CDR2 SMNVEV (reference sequence). V lost 0 bases, J lost 0 bases, and 8 bases lay in between. This CDR3 region has 15 residues. Measured with immunoSEQ multiplex PCR; TCRdb has only the in-frame clones, and not every one. The sample yields 70,000 to 85,000 clones, approximately 86% seen once. Sequenced material: CD4+ or CD8+ T cells sorted from blood, taken in a trial of the OX40 agonist ivuxolimab. This rearrangement joins TRBV27 to TRBJ1-1; TRBD1 is a possible D gene (5 bases). The receptor's source is an adult with an advanced solid tumor such as melanoma, head and neck, liver or kidney cancer. CDR3 sequence reads: CASSLSGGVNTEAFF. CDR3 nucleotides: TGTGCCAGCAGTTTATCCGGGGGGGTGAACACTGAAGCTTTCTTT.